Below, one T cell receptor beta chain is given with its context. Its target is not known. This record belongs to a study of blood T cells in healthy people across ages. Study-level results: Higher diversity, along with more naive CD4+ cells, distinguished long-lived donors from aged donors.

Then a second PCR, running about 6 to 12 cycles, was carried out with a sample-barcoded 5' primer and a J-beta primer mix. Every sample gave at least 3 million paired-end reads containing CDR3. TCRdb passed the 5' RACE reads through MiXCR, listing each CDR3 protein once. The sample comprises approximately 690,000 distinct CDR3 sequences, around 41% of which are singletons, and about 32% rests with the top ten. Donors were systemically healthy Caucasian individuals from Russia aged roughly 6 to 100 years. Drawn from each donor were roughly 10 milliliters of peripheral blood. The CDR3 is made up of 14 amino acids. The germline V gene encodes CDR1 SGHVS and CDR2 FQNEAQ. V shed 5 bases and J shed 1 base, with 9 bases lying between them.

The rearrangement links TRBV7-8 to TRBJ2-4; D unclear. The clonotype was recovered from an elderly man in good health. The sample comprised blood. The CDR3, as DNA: TGTGCCAGCAGCCGAACAGTGGCCAAAAACATTCAGTACTTC. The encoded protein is CASSRTVAKNIQYF.